A selection of T cell receptor beta chains follows, all from one sample in a study of shared clonotypes between healthy human individuals. Here immunoSEQ multiplex PCR was the method, and the copy in TCRdb shows in-frame clones only, minus some. The sample includes roughly 2.6 million clones, approximately 90% seen only once; the top ten take roughly 0.14%. Sequencing was done on a sample of naive CD4+ T cells sorted from blood. These receptors were collected from a man in his late teens or twenties in good health. Both conserved end residues are part of each CDR3. A D gene is named only where the DNA matches it firmly. Clone size is given for some rows only: seen once, a few or many times, or a class if the clone is expanded.

clone size: -
D gene: TRBD1
V gene: TRBV18
J gene: TRBJ2-2
CDR3 protein: CASSPPNSLGDRTGELFF
CDR3 DNA: TGTGCCAGCTCACCACCGAATTCGCTGGGGGACAGGACCGGGGAGCTGTTTTTT

clone size: -
D gene: TRBD1
V gene: TRBV29-1
J gene: TRBJ2-7
CDR3 protein: CSVGSGTGSYEQYF
CDR3 DNA: TGCAGCGTGGGGTCAGGGACAGGGTCCTACGAGCAGTACTTC

clone size: -
D gene: -
V gene: TRBV7-6
J gene: TRBJ1-1
CDR3 protein: CASSPWETEAFF
CDR3 DNA: TGTGCCAGCAGCCCGTGGGAGACTGAAGCTTTCTTT

clone size: -
D gene: -
V gene: TRBV5-5
J gene: TRBJ2-7
CDR3 protein: CASSFNPGDSYEQYF
CDR3 DNA: TGTGCCAGCAGCTTTAATCCGGGGGACTCCTACGAGCAGTACTTC

clone size: -
D gene: -
V gene: TRBV5-6
J gene: TRBJ2-7
CDR3 protein: CASSLGVTGVAEQYF
CDR3 DNA: TGTGCCAGCAGCTTGGGGGTTACGGGAGTCGCCGAGCAGTACTTC

clone size: -
D gene: -
V gene: TRBV4-1
J gene: TRBJ1-3
CDR3 protein: CASSQDQDTDFLNTIYF
CDR3 DNA: TGCGCCAGCAGCCAAGACCAGGACACCGATTTCTTAAACACCATATATTTT

clone size: -
D gene: -
V gene: TRBV10-3
J gene: TRBJ1-5
CDR3 protein: CAISERPNQPQHF
CDR3 DNA: TGTGCCATCAGTGAACGGCCTAATCAGCCCCAGCATTTT

clone size: -
D gene: -
V gene: TRBV30
J gene: TRBJ1-1
CDR3 protein: CALKRGITEAFF
CDR3 DNA: TGTGCCTTGAAGAGGGGGATCACTGAAGCTTTCTTT

clone size: -
D gene: -
V gene: TRBV9
J gene: TRBJ1-2
CDR3 protein: CASSITDAPNYGYTF
CDR3 DNA: TGTGCCAGCAGCATTACGGATGCACCGAACTATGGCTACACCTTC

clone size: -
D gene: -
V gene: TRBV6-1
J gene: TRBJ1-2
CDR3 protein: CASSEHLPGRGSYGYTF
CDR3 DNA: TGTGCCAGCAGTGAACACCTCCCGGGACGGGGATCCTATGGCTACACCTTC

clone size: -
D gene: -
V gene: TRBV7-8
J gene: TRBJ1-1
CDR3 protein: CASSLAQYLGAEAFF
CDR3 DNA: TGTGCCAGCAGCTTAGCGCAATATTTGGGAGCTGAAGCTTTCTTT

clone size: -
D gene: -
V gene: TRBV30
J gene: TRBJ2-5
CDR3 protein: CAWSGGVGETQYF
CDR3 DNA: TGTGCCTGGAGTGGAGGGGTGGGCGAGACCCAGTACTTC

clone size: -
D gene: TRBD1
V gene: TRBV10-3
J gene: TRBJ1-1
CDR3 protein: CAISRDSPQSGGEAFF
CDR3 DNA: TGTGCCATCAGTAGGGACAGCCCCCAGAGTGGGGGTGAAGCTTTCTTT

clone size: once
D gene: TRBD2
V gene: TRBV5-1
J gene: TRBJ2-5
CDR3 protein: CASSLSSGGAQMETQYF
CDR3 DNA: TGCGCCAGCAGCTTGTCTAGCGGGGGGGCCCAGATGGAGACCCAGTACTTC

clone size: -
D gene: -
V gene: TRBV9
J gene: TRBJ1-2
CDR3 protein: CASSVDGAVNYGYTF
CDR3 DNA: TGTGCCAGCAGCGTAGATGGGGCCGTTAACTATGGCTACACCTTC

clone size: -
D gene: -
V gene: TRBV2
J gene: TRBJ2-7
CDR3 protein: CASSVRVYEQYF
CDR3 DNA: TGTGCCAGCAGTGTCAGGGTTTACGAGCAGTACTTC

clone size: -
D gene: -
V gene: TRBV5-4
J gene: TRBJ1-2
CDR3 protein: CASSGGGYGYTF
CDR3 DNA: TGTGCCAGCAGCGGGGGGGGTTATGGCTACACCTTC

clone size: -
D gene: -
V gene: TRBV29-1
J gene: TRBJ2-7
CDR3 protein: CSVTQGGSYEQYF
CDR3 DNA: TGCAGCGTGACCCAGGGGGGAAGCTACGAGCAGTACTTC

clone size: -
D gene: -
V gene: TRBV9
J gene: TRBJ1-4
CDR3 protein: CASGPGGVNEKLFF
CDR3 DNA: TGTGCCAGCGGCCCCGGGGGTGTTAATGAAAAACTGTTTTTT

clone size: once
D gene: -
V gene: TRBV6-6
J gene: TRBJ2-7
CDR3 protein: CASTPQPGANYEQYF
CDR3 DNA: TGTGCCAGCACCCCCCAACCGGGGGCGAACTACGAGCAGTACTTC

clone size: -
D gene: -
V gene: TRBV18
J gene: TRBJ1-1
CDR3 protein: CASSPRSNRVQGEAFF
CDR3 DNA: TGTGCCAGCTCACCGAGATCGAACAGGGTACAAGGTGAAGCTTTCTTT

clone size: -
D gene: -
V gene: TRBV2
J gene: TRBJ1-3
CDR3 protein: CASRAEASGNTIYF
CDR3 DNA: TGTGCCAGCAGGGCAGAAGCCTCTGGAAACACCATATATTTT

clone size: -
D gene: -
V gene: TRBV5-4
J gene: TRBJ2-5
CDR3 protein: CASSLGQKETQYF
CDR3 DNA: TGTGCCAGCAGCTTGGGGCAGAAAGAGACCCAGTACTTC

clone size: -
D gene: -
V gene: TRBV6-5
J gene: TRBJ2-3
CDR3 protein: CASSFGLLSTDTQYF
CDR3 DNA: TGTGCCAGCAGTTTCGGACTACTCAGCACAGATACGCAGTATTTT

clone size: -
D gene: -
V gene: TRBV5-6
J gene: TRBJ2-5
CDR3 protein: CASSLARGVETQYF
CDR3 DNA: TGTGCCAGCAGCTTGGCCCGGGGAGTGGAGACCCAGTACTTC

clone size: -
D gene: TRBD1
V gene: TRBV19
J gene: TRBJ1-1
CDR3 protein: CASTQDRPFSAGGTEAFF
CDR3 DNA: TGTGCCAGTACACAGGACAGGCCCTTCTCAGCAGGGGGCACTGAAGCTTTCTTT

clone size: -
D gene: TRBD2
V gene: TRBV15
J gene: TRBJ2-7
CDR3 protein: CATSREASGGYEQYF
CDR3 DNA: TGTGCCACCAGCAGAGAGGCTAGCGGGGGGTACGAGCAGTACTTC

clone size: -
D gene: -
V gene: TRBV28
J gene: TRBJ2-6
CDR3 protein: CASSPQGNSGANVLTF
CDR3 DNA: TGTGCCAGCAGTCCCCAGGGAAACTCTGGGGCCAACGTCCTGACTTTC

clone size: once
D gene: -
V gene: TRBV29-1
J gene: TRBJ2-5
CDR3 protein: CSTGLSFGETQYF
CDR3 DNA: TGCAGCACTGGGTTGAGTTTTGGAGAGACCCAGTACTTC

clone size: -
D gene: TRBD1
V gene: TRBV15
J gene: TRBJ2-7
CDR3 protein: CATSIGTASYEQYF
CDR3 DNA: TGTGCCACCAGCATAGGGACAGCCTCCTACGAGCAGTACTTC

clone size: -
D gene: -
V gene: TRBV5-8
J gene: TRBJ1-4
CDR3 protein: CASSRYKSPRGEKLFF
CDR3 DNA: TGTGCCAGCAGCCGTTATAAGAGCCCGAGGGGTGAAAAACTGTTTTTT

clone size: -
D gene: -
V gene: TRBV19
J gene: TRBJ2-3
CDR3 protein: CASSGTSTDTQYF
CDR3 DNA: TGTGCCAGTAGTGGTACTAGCACAGATACGCAGTATTTT

clone size: -
D gene: -
V gene: TRBV19
J gene: TRBJ1-4
CDR3 protein: CASSEDSEGIEKLFF
CDR3 DNA: TGTGCCAGTAGTGAGGATAGCGAGGGTATTGAAAAACTGTTTTTT

clone size: once
D gene: -
V gene: TRBV7-2
J gene: TRBJ1-1
CDR3 protein: CASSPRGVPNTEAFF
CDR3 DNA: TGTGCCAGCAGCCCCCGGGGGGTACCGAACACTGAAGCTTTCTTT

clone size: -
D gene: -
V gene: TRBV5-6
J gene: TRBJ2-4
CDR3 protein: CASSLQGLAKNIQYF
CDR3 DNA: TGTGCCAGCAGCTTGCAGGGTTTAGCCAAAAACATTCAGTACTTC

clone size: -
D gene: -
V gene: TRBV5-1
J gene: TRBJ2-5
CDR3 protein: CASSSSTTQETQYF
CDR3 DNA: TGCGCCAGCAGCTCCTCAACAACTCAAGAGACCCAGTACTTC

clone size: -
D gene: -
V gene: TRBV4-2
J gene: TRBJ1-4
CDR3 protein: CASSQDAILGGWGNEKLFF
CDR3 DNA: TGTGCCAGCAGCCAAGATGCGATACTGGGGGGTTGGGGTAATGAAAAACTGTTTTTT

clone size: -
D gene: -
V gene: TRBV5-1
J gene: TRBJ2-3
CDR3 protein: CASRRQRTSSDTQYF
CDR3 DNA: TGCGCCAGCAGGAGACAGCGGACATCTTCAGATACGCAGTATTTT

clone size: -
D gene: TRBD2
V gene: TRBV5-8
J gene: TRBJ2-1
CDR3 protein: CASSLSGNEQFF
CDR3 DNA: TGTGCCAGCAGCCTTAGCGGGAATGAGCAGTTCTTC

clone size: -
D gene: TRBD1
V gene: TRBV6-5
J gene: TRBJ1-2
CDR3 protein: CASSSGQGRYGYTF
CDR3 DNA: TGTGCCAGCAGTTCCGGACAGGGTCGGTATGGCTACACCTTC

clone size: -
D gene: TRBD1
V gene: TRBV6-6
J gene: TRBJ1-5
CDR3 protein: CASSSQGDSNQPQHF
CDR3 DNA: TGTGCCAGCAGCTCACAGGGGGATAGCAATCAGCCCCAGCATTTT

clone size: -
D gene: -
V gene: TRBV28
J gene: TRBJ2-6
CDR3 protein: CASSLGRAGANVLTF
CDR3 DNA: TGTGCCAGCAGTTTGGGTCGGGCTGGGGCCAACGTCCTGACTTTC

clone size: -
D gene: TRBD2
V gene: TRBV11-2
J gene: TRBJ2-3
CDR3 protein: CASSLAGEWLDTQYF
CDR3 DNA: TGTGCCAGCAGCTTGGCGGGAGAATGGTTAGATACGCAGTATTTT

clone size: -
D gene: -
V gene: TRBV19
J gene: TRBJ2-3
CDR3 protein: CASSDSGARTDTQYF
CDR3 DNA: TGTGCCAGTAGTGACAGTGGAGCTCGCACAGATACGCAGTATTTT

clone size: -
D gene: TRBD2
V gene: TRBV11-3
J gene: TRBJ2-2
CDR3 protein: CASSPGLAGDTGELFF
CDR3 DNA: TGTGCCAGCAGCCCGGGACTAGCGGGGGACACCGGGGAGCTGTTTTTT

clone size: -
D gene: TRBD2
V gene: TRBV18
J gene: TRBJ2-3
CDR3 protein: CASSSGTSGVPSTDTQYF
CDR3 DNA: TGTGCCAGCTCATCCGGGACTAGCGGGGTTCCTAGCACAGATACGCAGTATTTT

clone size: -
D gene: -
V gene: TRBV18
J gene: TRBJ1-1
CDR3 protein: CASSRTGNTEAFF
CDR3 DNA: TGTGCCAGCTCAAGAACCGGGAACACTGAAGCTTTCTTT

clone size: -
D gene: -
V gene: TRBV27
J gene: TRBJ1-6
CDR3 protein: CASRWGIRSPLHF
CDR3 DNA: TGTGCCAGCAGGTGGGGGATTCGGTCACCCCTCCACTTT

clone size: -
D gene: -
V gene: TRBV18
J gene: TRBJ2-5
CDR3 protein: CASSPPRSGGTQYF
CDR3 DNA: TGTGCCAGCTCACCACCTAGGTCTGGGGGGACCCAGTACTTC

clone size: once
D gene: -
V gene: TRBV19
J gene: TRBJ2-5
CDR3 protein: CASSIVGRQETQYF
CDR3 DNA: TGTGCCAGTAGTATAGTGGGCAGGCAAGAGACCCAGTACTTC

clone size: -
D gene: -
V gene: TRBV7-2
J gene: TRBJ2-7
CDR3 protein: CASSQLYEQYF
CDR3 DNA: TGTGCCAGCAGTCAGCTCTACGAGCAGTACTTC

clone size: -
D gene: -
V gene: TRBV18
J gene: TRBJ2-1
CDR3 protein: CASSPPLGGDSRYNEQFF
CDR3 DNA: TGTGCCAGCTCACCACCTCTTGGGGGAGATAGTCGCTACAATGAGCAGTTCTTC

clone size: -
D gene: -
V gene: TRBV6-6
J gene: TRBJ1-3
CDR3 protein: CAIAAGNTIYF
CDR3 DNA: TGTGCCATCGCTGCAGGGAACACCATATATTTT

clone size: -
D gene: TRBD1
V gene: TRBV5-5
J gene: TRBJ2-7
CDR3 protein: CASSFGQGGPYEQYF
CDR3 DNA: TGTGCCAGCAGCTTTGGACAGGGTGGCCCCTACGAGCAGTACTTC

clone size: -
D gene: -
V gene: TRBV18
J gene: TRBJ2-3
CDR3 protein: CASSPRRTVDSTDTQYF
CDR3 DNA: TGTGCCAGCTCACCACGGCGGACAGTAGACAGCACAGATACGCAGTATTTT

clone size: -
D gene: -
V gene: TRBV6-6
J gene: TRBJ1-1
CDR3 protein: CASSYDTGNTEAFF
CDR3 DNA: TGTGCCAGCAGTTATGATACGGGAAACACTGAAGCTTTCTTT

clone size: -
D gene: -
V gene: TRBV9
J gene: TRBJ1-2
CDR3 protein: CASSVEQGVGYTF
CDR3 DNA: TGTGCCAGCAGCGTAGAACAGGGTGTCGGCTACACCTTC

clone size: -
D gene: TRBD2
V gene: TRBV6-4
J gene: TRBJ2-2
CDR3 protein: CASSRLALGGELFF
CDR3 DNA: TGTGCCAGCAGTAGACTAGCGCTTGGCGGGGAGCTGTTTTTT

clone size: -
D gene: TRBD1
V gene: TRBV19
J gene: TRBJ2-6
CDR3 protein: CASSTGTGRLGANVLTF
CDR3 DNA: TGTGCCAGTAGTACCGGGACAGGTAGGCTGGGGGCCAACGTCCTGACTTTC